Below, 20 T cell receptor beta chains from the same sample are listed, as sequenced in a study of Ad26.COV2.S vaccination and SARS-CoV-2 variants. This sample's treatment: some 20 received Ad26.COV2.S at low or high dose, single or two shots; 5 received placebo; per-sample allocation not given. Day 63 after the first injection of vaccine or placebo was the sampling time. Measured with immunoSEQ multiplex PCR; TCRdb has only the in-frame clones, and not every one. The top ten hold roughly 2% of the sample, which has some 340,000 clones, around four fifths seen once. The specimen was peripheral blood, collected in a trial of Ad26.COV2.S vaccine versus placebo. The receptors were sampled from a person aged 18-60 years who received the Ad26.COV2.S COVID-19 vaccine or a placebo.

This clone was recorded a few times. Other DNA variants within this sample encode the same CDR3. The rearrangement links TRBV5-1 to TRBJ1-1; D call uncertain. With 0 bases removed from V and 1 base from J, the gap between germline ends came to 7 bases. CDR1 SGHRS and CDR2 YFSETQ come from the germline V gene. The length of the CDR3 is 14 residues. The DNA for the CDR3 is TGCGCCAGCAGCTTGGCAGGCCGGAACACTGAAGCTTTCTTT. Translating it yields CASSLAGRNTEAFF.

This clone was observed many times. This chain uses TRBV6-5 with TRBJ1-1; perhaps TRBD1 as D (5 bases). Germline V gene sequence: CDR1 MNHEY, CDR2 SVGAGI. The V gene lost 6 bases and the J gene lost 1 base, with 9 bases spanning the gap. This CDR3 has 13 amino acids. The CDR3 sequence: CASRQTANTEAFF. The DNA of the CDR3 is TGTGCCAGCAGACAGACAGCGAACACTGAAGCTTTCTTT.

The gene calls are TRBV7-9 and TRBJ2-7, with 8 bases identical to TRBD1. The CDR3 has 15 amino acids. Germline V gene sequence: CDR1 SEHNR, CDR2 FQNEAQ (reference sequence). Germline trimming cut 5 bases from V and 6 bases from J; bases unmatched to any gene: 12. The CDR3 DNA sequence: TGTGCCAGCAGCCTCCCCAGGGGGCCGAGCGGCGAGCAGTACTTC. It encodes CASSLPRGPSGEQYF.

This clone was counted between two and nine times. This rearrangement joins TRBV9 to TRBJ1-1; 8 bases agree with TRBD1. The trim removed 4 bases at V and 5 bases at J, leaving 4 bases unmatched. The CDR3 is made up of 13 amino acids. Germline assignment: CDR1 SGDLS and CDR2 YYNGEE. CDR3: CASSQDRGTEAFF. CDR3 DNA: TGTGCCAGCAGCCAAGACAGGGGAACTGAAGCTTTCTTT.

This clone was seen a few times. This chain uses TRBV19 with TRBJ1-4; no clear D. CDR1 and CDR2 (germline): LNHDA, SQIVND (reference sequence). The CDR3 covers 14 residues. The V and J ends lost 4 bases and 4 bases respectively, with 10 bases between them. DNA for the CDR3: TGTGCCAGTAGTACGCACGAGGGTAATGAAAAACTGTTTTTT. This sequence encodes CASSTHEGNEKLFF.

This sequence joins TRBV28 and TRBJ1-1; D is unresolved. Germline V gives CDR1 MDHEN, CDR2 SYDVKM. This CDR3 region has 14 residues. V gave up 5 bases and J gave up 10 bases, with 20 bases separating them. The CDR3 bases are TGTGCCAGCAGTACCCAACTAAAGGGTCCGGGAGCTTTCTTT. It yields the protein CASSTQLKGPGAFF.

The chain recombines TRBV7-2 with TRBJ2-3; unclear D gene. The CDR3 totals 16 residues. Germline V CDR1 and CDR2: SGHTA, FQGNSA. The V and J ends lost 3 bases and 0 bases respectively, with 13 bases between them. The DNA of the CDR3 is TGTGCCAGCAGCTTCACGCGACTGACTAGCACAGATACGCAGTATTTT. This encodes CASSFTRLTSTDTQYF.

Only one count was recorded for this clone. The CDR3 loop is CASSDGDFYTDTQYF. CDR3 in DNA: TGTGCCAGCAGTGATGGGGATTTTTATACAGATACGCAGTATTTT. The V and J genes are TRBV2 and TRBJ2-3, with D unclear. The CDR3 loop spans 15 amino acids. Germline assignment: CDR1 SNHLY and CDR2 FYNNEI. The V gene lost 3 bases and the J gene lost 3 bases, with 13 bases spanning the gap.

The chain couples TRBV18 to TRBJ2-3, with 7 bases fitting TRBD1. The CDR3 length is 14 residues. Looked up from germline, CDR1 is KGHSH and CDR2 is LQKENI. The ends lost 3 bases at V and 6 bases at J; junction bases unmatched: 6. The CDR3 here is CASSPMGQLDTQYF. In DNA form, the CDR3 reads TGTGCCAGCTCACCGATGGGACAGTTGGATACGCAGTATTTT.

The J gene is TRBJ1-5, the V gene TRBV6-1, with D unclear. CDR1 and CDR2 from the germline V gene are MNHNS and SASEGT. V lost 1 base and J lost 4, with 8 bases in between. The length of the CDR3 is 14 residues. DNA of the CDR3: TGTGCCAGCAGTGAAGGCCCGATGAATCAGCCCCAGCATTTT. Translated, it gives CASSEGPMNQPQHF.

The chain combines TRBV5-4 with TRBJ2-1; 14 bases fit TRBD2. V dropped 4 bases and J dropped 8; count of bases not matched to a gene: 17. The CDR3 has 19 residues. CDR1 is SGHNT, CDR2 YYREEE, per germline (reference sequence). In nucleotides, the CDR3 is TGTGCCAGCAGCCCTTGGCCGACTAGCGGGGGGGCAAGGAGGCATGAGCAGTTCTTC. It translates to CASSPWPTSGGARRHEQFF.

The chain employs TRBV11-3 and TRBJ2-7; no reliable D call. The V gene lost 3 bases and the J gene lost 4 bases, with 7 bases spanning the gap. This CDR3 has 12 amino acids. Germline CDR1 reads SGHNT; CDR2 reads YENEEA. This CDR3 reads CASSLYIYEQYF. CDR3 in DNA: TGTGCCAGCAGCTTGTACATTTACGAGCAGTACTTC.

V usage is TRBV3-1 (or the pseudogene TRBV3-2) and J usage is TRBJ1-6; the match to TRBD1 covers 7 bases. CDR1 and CDR2 (germline): LGHDT, YNNKEL (reference sequence). The CDR3 contains 14 residues. V lost 4 bases and J lost 11; bases outside the gene matches: 8. CDR3 DNA: TGTGCCAGCAGCCGAGAACTTCAGGGGGCACCCCTCCACTTT. This sequence encodes CASSRELQGAPLHF.

The V and J genes are TRBV28 and TRBJ1-2, with TRBD1 as a possible D gene (6 bases). Deletions cut 6 bases from V and 3 bases from J, with 14 bases between. CDR1 is MDHEN and CDR2 is SYDVKM in the germline V gene. This CDR3 is 14 amino acids long. CDR3 protein: CASRSQGYHYGYTF. CDR3 in DNA: TGTGCCAGCAGATCTCAGGGGTACCACTATGGCTACACCTTC.

In DNA form, the CDR3 reads TGTGCCAGCAGCTCTACCCTCACGGGACACGAGCAGTTCTTC. Residues: CASSSTLTGHEQFF. The gene calls are TRBV7-2 and TRBJ2-1; D is perhaps TRBD1 (6 bases). Germline V gene data show CDR1 as SGHTA and CDR2 as FQGNSA. Between the trimmed V and J ends, which lost 4 bases and 10 bases, there was a span of 17 bases. The CDR3 totals 14 residues.

This chain joins TRBV6-5 and TRBJ1-4; D might be TRBD1 (5 bases). This CDR3 is built from 14 residues. V dropped 6 bases and J dropped 4 bases, with 12 bases sitting between them. Germline lookup yields CDR1 MNHEY and CDR2 SVGAGI. CDR3 coding DNA: TGTGCCAGCAGGACTGGGGGGTTTAATGAAAAACTGTTTTTT. Its translation: CASRTGGFNEKLFF.

The chain has TRBV19 and TRBJ2-5; a possible D gene is TRBD2 (5 bases). V dropped 4 bases and J dropped 5 bases, with 11 bases sitting between them. CDR3 size: 13 residues. Germline loops: CDR1 LNHDA, CDR2 SQIVND (reference sequence). The CDR3: CASSTGRRETQYF. DNA for the CDR3: TGTGCCAGTAGTACCGGACGGAGGGAGACCCAGTACTTC. The full variable domain, completed using reference TRBV19 and TRBJ2-5, is DGGITQSPKYLFRKEGQNVTLSCEQNLNHDAMYWYRQDPGQGLRLIYYSQIVNDFQKGDIAEGYSVSREKKESFPLTVTSAQKNPTAFYLCASSTGRRETQYFGPGTRLLVL.

The rearrangement uses TRBV21-1 and TRBJ2-7; TRBD2, the table's D call, lacks a check against the DNA. TRBV21-1 is marked as a pseudogene. The CDR3 totals 14 residues. CDR3 in DNA: TGTGCCAGCAGCAGGGCCTCCGGAGGGCCCGAGCAGTACTTC. The encoded protein is CASSRASGGPEQYF.

The V call is TRBV29-1, the J call TRBJ1-2, with 10 bases matching TRBD1. This CDR3 has 16 amino acids. The V and J ends lost 2 bases and 4 bases, in that order; junction bases with no gene match: 10. Germline V gene sequence: CDR1 SQVTM, CDR2 ANQGSEA. Written as DNA, the CDR3 is TGCAGCGTTGAAAATACTTCCGGGACAGGGGTCTATGGCTACACCTTC. Translation: CSVENTSGTGVYGYTF.

This clone was seen just once. The V call is TRBV3-1 (or the pseudogene TRBV3-2), the J call TRBJ1-4, with TRBD1 matching 8 bases. The germline gives CDR1 LGHDT, CDR2 YNNKEL (reference sequence). Losses at the gene ends were 4 bases for V and 8 bases for J; bases not matched to a gene: 9. CDR3 length: 15 residues. CDR3: CASSRTGGKREKLFF. The CDR3 DNA reads TGTGCCAGCAGCCGAACAGGGGGAAAGAGAGAAAAACTGTTTTTT.